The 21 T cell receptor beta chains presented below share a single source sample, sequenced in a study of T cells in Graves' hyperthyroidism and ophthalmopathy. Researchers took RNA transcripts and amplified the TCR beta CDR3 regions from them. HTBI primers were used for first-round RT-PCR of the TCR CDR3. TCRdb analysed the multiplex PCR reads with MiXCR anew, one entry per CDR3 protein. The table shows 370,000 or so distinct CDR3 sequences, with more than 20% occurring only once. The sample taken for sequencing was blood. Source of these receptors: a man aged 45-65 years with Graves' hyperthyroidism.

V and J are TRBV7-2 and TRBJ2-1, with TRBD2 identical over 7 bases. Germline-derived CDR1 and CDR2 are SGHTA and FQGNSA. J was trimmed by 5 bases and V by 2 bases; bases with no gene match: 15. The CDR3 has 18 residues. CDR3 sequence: CASSLRPQLASVHNEQFF. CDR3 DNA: TGTGCCAGCAGCTTAAGGCCTCAACTAGCGTCAGTCCACAATGAGCAGTTCTTC.

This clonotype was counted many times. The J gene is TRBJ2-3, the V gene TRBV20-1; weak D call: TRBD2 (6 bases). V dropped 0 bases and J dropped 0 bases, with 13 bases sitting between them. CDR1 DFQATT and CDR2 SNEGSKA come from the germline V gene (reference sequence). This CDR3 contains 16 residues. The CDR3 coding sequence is TGCAGTGCTAGAGAAGGAGGGTGGGGTAGCACAGATACGCAGTATTTT. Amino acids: CSAREGGWGSTDTQYF.

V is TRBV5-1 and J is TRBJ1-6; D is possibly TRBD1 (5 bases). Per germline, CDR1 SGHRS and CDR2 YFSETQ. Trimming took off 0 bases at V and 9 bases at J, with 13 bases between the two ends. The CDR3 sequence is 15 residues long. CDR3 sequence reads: CASSLVPGQGSPLHF. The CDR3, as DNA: TGCGCCAGCAGCTTGGTGCCAGGGCAGGGTTCACCCCTCCACTTT.

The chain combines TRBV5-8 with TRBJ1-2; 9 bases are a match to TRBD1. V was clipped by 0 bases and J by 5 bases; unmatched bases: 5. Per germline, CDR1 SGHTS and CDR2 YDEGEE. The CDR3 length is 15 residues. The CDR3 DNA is TGTGCCAGCAGCTTGGCCAACGGACAGGGGTATGGCTACACCTTC. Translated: CASSLANGQGYGYTF. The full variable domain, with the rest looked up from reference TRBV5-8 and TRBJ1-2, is EAGVTQSPTHLIKTRGQQATLRCSPISGHTSVYWYQQALGLGLQFLLWYDEGEERNRGNFPPRFSGRQFPNYSSELNVNALELEDSALYLCASSLANGQGYGYTFGSGTRLTVV.

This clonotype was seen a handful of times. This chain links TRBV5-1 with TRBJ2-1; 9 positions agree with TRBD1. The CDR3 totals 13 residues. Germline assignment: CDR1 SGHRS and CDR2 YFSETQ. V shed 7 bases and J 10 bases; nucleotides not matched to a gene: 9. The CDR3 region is CASGPGTGSEQFF. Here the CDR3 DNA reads TGCGCCAGCGGACCGGGGACAGGGAGCGAGCAGTTCTTC. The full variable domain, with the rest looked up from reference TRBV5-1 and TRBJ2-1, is KAGVTQTPRYLIKTRGQQVTLSCSPISGHRSVSWYQQTPGQGLQFLFEYFSETQRNKGNFPGRFSGRQFSNSRSEMNVSTLELGDSALYLCASGPGTGSEQFFGPGTRLTVL.

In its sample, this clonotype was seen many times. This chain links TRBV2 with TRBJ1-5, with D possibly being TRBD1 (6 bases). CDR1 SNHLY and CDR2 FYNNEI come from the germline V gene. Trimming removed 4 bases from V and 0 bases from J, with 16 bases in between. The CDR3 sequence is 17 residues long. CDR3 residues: CASSARGGTGSNQPQHF. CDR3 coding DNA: TGTGCCAGCAGTGCCAGAGGGGGGACGGGTAGCAATCAGCCCCAGCATTTT.

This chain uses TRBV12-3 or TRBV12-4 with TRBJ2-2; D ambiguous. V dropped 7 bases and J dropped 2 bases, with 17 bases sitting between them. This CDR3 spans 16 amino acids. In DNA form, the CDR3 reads TGTGCCAGCACCCTTAAAAGTGGCTACAACACCGGGGAGCTGTTTTTT. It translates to CASTLKSGYNTGELFF.

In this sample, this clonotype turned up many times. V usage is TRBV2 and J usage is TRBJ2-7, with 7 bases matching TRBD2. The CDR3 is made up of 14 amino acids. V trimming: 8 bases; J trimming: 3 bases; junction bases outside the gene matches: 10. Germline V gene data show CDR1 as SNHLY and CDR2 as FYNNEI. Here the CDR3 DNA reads TGTGCCAGCTTGCCCTTAGGGACTAACTACGAGCAGTACTTC. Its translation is CASLPLGTNYEQYF.

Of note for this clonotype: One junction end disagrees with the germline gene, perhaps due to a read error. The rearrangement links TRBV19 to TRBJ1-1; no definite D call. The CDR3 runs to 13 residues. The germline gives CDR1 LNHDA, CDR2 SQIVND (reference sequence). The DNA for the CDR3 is TGTGTCAGTAGTCCGATGACACGTTCTGAAGCTTTCTTT. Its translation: CVSSPMTRSEAFF.

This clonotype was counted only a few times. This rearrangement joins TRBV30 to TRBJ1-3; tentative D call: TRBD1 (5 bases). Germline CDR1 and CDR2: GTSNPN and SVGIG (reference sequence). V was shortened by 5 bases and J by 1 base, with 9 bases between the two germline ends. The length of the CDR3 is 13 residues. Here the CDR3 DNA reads TGTGCCTGGGTGGGGGGGTCTGGAAACACCATATATTTT. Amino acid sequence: CAWVGGSGNTIYF. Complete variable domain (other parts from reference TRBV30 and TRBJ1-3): SQTIHQWPATLVQPVGSPLSLECTVEGTSNPNLYWYRQAAGRGLQLLFYSVGIGQISSEVPQNLSASRPQDRQFILSSKKLLLSDSGFYLCAWVGGSGNTIYFGEGSWLTVV.

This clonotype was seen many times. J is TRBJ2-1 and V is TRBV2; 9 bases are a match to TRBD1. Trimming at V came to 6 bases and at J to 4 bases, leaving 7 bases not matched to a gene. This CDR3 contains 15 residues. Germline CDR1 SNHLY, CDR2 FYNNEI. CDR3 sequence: CASSSQGAEYNEQFF. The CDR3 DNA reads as TGTGCCAGCAGCTCACAGGGGGCCGAGTACAATGAGCAGTTCTTC.

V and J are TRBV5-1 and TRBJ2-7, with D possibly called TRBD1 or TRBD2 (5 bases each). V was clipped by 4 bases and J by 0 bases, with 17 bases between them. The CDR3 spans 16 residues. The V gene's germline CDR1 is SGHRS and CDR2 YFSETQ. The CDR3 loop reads CASSPSPGPPSYEQYF. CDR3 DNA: TGCGCCAGCAGCCCTTCCCCGGGACCTCCCTCCTACGAGCAGTACTTC. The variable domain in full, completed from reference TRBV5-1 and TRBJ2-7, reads KAGVTQTPRYLIKTRGQQVTLSCSPISGHRSVSWYQQTPGQGLQFLFEYFSETQRNKGNFPGRFSGRQFSNSRSEMNVSTLELGDSALYLCASSPSPGPPSYEQYFGPGTRLTVT.

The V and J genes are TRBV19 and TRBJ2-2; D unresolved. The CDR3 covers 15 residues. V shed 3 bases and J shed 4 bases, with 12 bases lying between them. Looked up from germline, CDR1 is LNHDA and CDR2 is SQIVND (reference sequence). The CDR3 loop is CASSISRPGTGELFF. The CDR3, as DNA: TGTGCCAGTAGTATCTCTCGTCCGGGCACCGGGGAGCTGTTTTTT.

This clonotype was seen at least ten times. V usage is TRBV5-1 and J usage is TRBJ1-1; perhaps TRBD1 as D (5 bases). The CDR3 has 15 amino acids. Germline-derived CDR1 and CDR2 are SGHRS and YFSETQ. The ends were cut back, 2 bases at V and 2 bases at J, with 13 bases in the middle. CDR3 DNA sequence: TGCGCCAGCAGCTTTGGGTCGGGGGGTAACACTGAAGCTTTCTTT. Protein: CASSFGSGGNTEAFF.

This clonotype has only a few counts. The CDR3 sequence is CASSLSQGGNTIYF. The CDR3, as DNA: TGTGCCAGCAGTTTAAGTCAAGGGGGAAACACCATATATTTT. The chain couples TRBV28 to TRBJ1-3; no firm D call. The V gene lost 2 bases and the J gene lost 4 bases, with 9 bases spanning the gap. Germline V gives CDR1 MDHEN, CDR2 SYDVKM. The CDR3 runs to 14 residues.

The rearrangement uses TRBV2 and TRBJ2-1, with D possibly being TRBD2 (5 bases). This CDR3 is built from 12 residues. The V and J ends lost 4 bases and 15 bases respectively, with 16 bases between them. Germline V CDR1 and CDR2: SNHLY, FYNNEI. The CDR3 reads CASSGLADRGFF. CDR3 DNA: TGTGCCAGCAGTGGCCTGGCGGATCGGGGGTTCTTC.

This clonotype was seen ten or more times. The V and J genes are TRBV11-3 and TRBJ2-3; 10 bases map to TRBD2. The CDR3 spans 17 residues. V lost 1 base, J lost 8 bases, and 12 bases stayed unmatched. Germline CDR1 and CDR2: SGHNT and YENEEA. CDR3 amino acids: CASSLGKTSGKSVTQYF. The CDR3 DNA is TGTGCCAGCAGCTTAGGGAAAACTAGCGGGAAATCCGTTACGCAGTATTTT.

The CDR3 nucleotides are TGCGCCAGCCGAGACCTTGGGACGGAGGACAATGAGCAGTTCTTC. Protein sequence: CASRDLGTEDNEQFF. The chain carries TRBV5-1 and TRBJ2-1, with D perhaps being TRBD1 or TRBD2 (5 bases each). The CDR3 runs to 15 residues. The V gene lost 7 bases and the J gene lost 5 bases, with 19 bases spanning the gap. The germline CDR1 and CDR2 sequences are SGHRS and YFSETQ.

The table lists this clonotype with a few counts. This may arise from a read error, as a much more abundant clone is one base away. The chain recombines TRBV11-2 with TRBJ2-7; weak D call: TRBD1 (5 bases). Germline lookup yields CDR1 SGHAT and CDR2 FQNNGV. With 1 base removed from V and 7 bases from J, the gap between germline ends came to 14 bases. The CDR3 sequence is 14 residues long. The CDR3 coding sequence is TGTGCCAGCAGCTTAGGTGGTAGGGGATGGGAGCAGTACTTC. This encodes CASSLGGRGWEQYF.

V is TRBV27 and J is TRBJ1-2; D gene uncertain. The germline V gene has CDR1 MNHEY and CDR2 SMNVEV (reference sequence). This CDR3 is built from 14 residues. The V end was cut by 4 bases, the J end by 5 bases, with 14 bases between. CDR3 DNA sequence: TGTGCCAGCAGTTCAATTCCCCCTCAGTATGGCTACACCTTC. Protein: CASSSIPPQYGYTF.

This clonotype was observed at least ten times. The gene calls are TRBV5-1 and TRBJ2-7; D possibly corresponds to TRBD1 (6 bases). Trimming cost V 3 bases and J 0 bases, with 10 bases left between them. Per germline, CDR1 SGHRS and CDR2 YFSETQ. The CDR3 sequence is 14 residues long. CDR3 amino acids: CASSWDINSYEQYF. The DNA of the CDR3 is TGCGCCAGCAGCTGGGACATAAACTCCTACGAGCAGTACTTC.